A selection of T cell receptor beta chains follows, all from one sample in a study of CD8 T cells in ankylosing spondylitis. TCRdb itself ran the 5' RACE reads through MiXCR, one entry per CDR3 protein. The sample carries fewer than 450,000 distinct CDR3 sequences, under 20% recorded once. Sequencing was done on a sample of blood, either unsorted or a sorted T cell fraction (not recorded which). The receptor set was obtained from a male donor with ankylosing spondylitis. Both conserved end residues are part of each CDR3.

J: TRBJ1-2
V: TRBV5-1
CDR3: CASSLVGGAANYGYTF

J: TRBJ2-1
V: TRBV4-3
CDR3: CASSPGLAGDRGNEQFF

J: TRBJ2-7
V: TRBV12-3/TRBV12-4
CDR3: CASSNGLAYEQYF

J: TRBJ1-1
V: TRBV20-1
CDR3: CSARVGGRNTEAFF

J: TRBJ1-2
V: TRBV10-1
CDR3: CASSNGYGYTF

J: TRBJ2-1
V: TRBV24-1
CDR3: CATSRGKEQFF

J: TRBJ1-2
V: TRBV7-2
CDR3: CASSLLQGVSNYGYTF

J: TRBJ1-2
V: TRBV20-1
CDR3: CSANRVGYGYTF

J: TRBJ2-7
V: TRBV12-3/TRBV12-4
CDR3: CASSGQSVGEQYF

J: TRBJ2-5
V: TRBV27
CDR3: CASSPRGRTAQYF

J: TRBJ2-6
V: TRBV12-3/TRBV12-4
CDR3: CASRRAVASPGANVLTF

J: TRBJ2-3
V: TRBV12-3/TRBV12-4
CDR3: CAIRTSSTDTQYF

J: TRBJ2-7
V: TRBV5-6
CDR3: CASSLQTYEQYF

J: TRBJ1-2
V: TRBV29-1
CDR3: CSVRRESLYGYTF

J: TRBJ2-7
V: TRBV4-2
CDR3: CASSQDINAAGKSAEQYF

J: TRBJ2-5
V: TRBV7-9
CDR3: CASSFSGSEETQYF

J: TRBJ2-3
V: TRBV10-3
CDR3: CAIRSPDTQYF

J: TRBJ2-3
V: TRBV7-9
CDR3: CASSRGTSGLTDTQYF

J: TRBJ2-1
V: TRBV6-2/TRBV6-3
CDR3: CASSPGQIPYNEQFF

J: TRBJ2-7
V: TRBV28
CDR3: CASSLKVAGEKEQYF

J: TRBJ1-1
V: TRBV12-3/TRBV12-4
CDR3: CASSTGMSNTEAFF

J: TRBJ1-3
V: TRBV3-1
CDR3: CASSQQGPGNTIYF

J: TRBJ2-1
V: TRBV19
CDR3: CASSIGVGFYNEQFF